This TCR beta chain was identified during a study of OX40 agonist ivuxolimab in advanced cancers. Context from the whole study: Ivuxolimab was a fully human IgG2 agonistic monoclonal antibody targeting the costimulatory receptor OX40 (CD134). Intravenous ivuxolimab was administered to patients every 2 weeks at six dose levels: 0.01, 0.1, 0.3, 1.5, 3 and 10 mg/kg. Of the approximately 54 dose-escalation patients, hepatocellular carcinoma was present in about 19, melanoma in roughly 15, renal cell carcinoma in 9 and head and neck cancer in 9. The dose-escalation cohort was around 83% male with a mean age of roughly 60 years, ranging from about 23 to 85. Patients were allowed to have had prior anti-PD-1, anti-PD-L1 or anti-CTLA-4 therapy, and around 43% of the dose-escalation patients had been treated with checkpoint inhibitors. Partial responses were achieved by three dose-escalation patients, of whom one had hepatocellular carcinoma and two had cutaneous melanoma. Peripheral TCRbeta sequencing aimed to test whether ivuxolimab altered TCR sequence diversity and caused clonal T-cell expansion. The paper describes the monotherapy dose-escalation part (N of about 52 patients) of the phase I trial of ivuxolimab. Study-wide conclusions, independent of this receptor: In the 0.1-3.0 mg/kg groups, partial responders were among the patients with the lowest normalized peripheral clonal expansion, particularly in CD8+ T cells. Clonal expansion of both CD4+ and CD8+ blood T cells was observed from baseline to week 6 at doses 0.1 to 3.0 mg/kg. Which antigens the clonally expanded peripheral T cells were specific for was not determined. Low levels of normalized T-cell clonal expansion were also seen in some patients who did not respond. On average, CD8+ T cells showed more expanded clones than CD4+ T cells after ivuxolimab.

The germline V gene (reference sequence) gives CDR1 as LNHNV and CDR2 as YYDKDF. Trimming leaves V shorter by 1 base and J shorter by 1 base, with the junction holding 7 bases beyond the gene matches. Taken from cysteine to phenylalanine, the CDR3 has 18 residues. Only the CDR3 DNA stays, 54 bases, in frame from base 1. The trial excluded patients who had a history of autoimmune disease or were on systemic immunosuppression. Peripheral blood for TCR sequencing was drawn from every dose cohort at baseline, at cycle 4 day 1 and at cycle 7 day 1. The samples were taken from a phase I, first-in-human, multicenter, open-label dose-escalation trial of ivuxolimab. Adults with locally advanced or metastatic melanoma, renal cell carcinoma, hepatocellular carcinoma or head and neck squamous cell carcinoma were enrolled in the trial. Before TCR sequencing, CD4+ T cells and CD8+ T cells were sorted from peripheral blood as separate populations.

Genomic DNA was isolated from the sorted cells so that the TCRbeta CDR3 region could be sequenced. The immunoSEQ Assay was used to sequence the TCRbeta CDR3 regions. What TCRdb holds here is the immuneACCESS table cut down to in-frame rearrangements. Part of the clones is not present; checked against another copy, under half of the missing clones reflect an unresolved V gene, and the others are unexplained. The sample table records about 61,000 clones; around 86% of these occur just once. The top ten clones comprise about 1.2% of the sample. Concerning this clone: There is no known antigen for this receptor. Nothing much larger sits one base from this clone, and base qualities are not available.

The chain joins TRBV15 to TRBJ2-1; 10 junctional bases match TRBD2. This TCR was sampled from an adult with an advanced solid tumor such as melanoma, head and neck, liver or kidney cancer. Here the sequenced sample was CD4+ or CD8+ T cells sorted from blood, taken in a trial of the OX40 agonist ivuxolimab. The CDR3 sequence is CATSRGSGGFPSYNEQFF. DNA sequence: TGTGCCACCAGCAGAGGTAGCGGGGGGTTTCCATCCTACAATGAGCAGTTCTTC. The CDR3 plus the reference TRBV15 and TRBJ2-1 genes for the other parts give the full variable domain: DAMVIQNPRYQVTQFGKPVTLSCSQTLNHNVMYWYQQKSSQAPKLLFHYYDKDFNNEADTPDNFQSRRPNTSFCFLDIRSPGLGDTAMYLCATSRGSGGFPSYNEQFFGPGTRLTVL.